Sequencing of this TCR beta chain was carried out in a study of technical replicates of blood from a handful of donors. Measured with immunoSEQ multiplex PCR; TCRdb has only the in-frame clones, and not every one. Of tens of thousands of clones listed, more than 75% are singletons. Deletions cut 0 bases from V and 5 bases from J, with 10 bases between. The CDR3 runs 14 residues. Germline lookup yields CDR1 LGHNA and CDR2 YSLEER. The V gene is TRBV4-3, the J gene TRBJ1-2; D is ambiguous. The receptor's source is a human donor in good health. Some clones in this sample may be carry-over from other donors' samples. Sequencing used PBMCs. The CDR3, as DNA: TGCGCCAGCAGCCAAGATTGGGAGAGTTATGGCTACACCTTC. Translation gives CASSQDWESYGYTF.